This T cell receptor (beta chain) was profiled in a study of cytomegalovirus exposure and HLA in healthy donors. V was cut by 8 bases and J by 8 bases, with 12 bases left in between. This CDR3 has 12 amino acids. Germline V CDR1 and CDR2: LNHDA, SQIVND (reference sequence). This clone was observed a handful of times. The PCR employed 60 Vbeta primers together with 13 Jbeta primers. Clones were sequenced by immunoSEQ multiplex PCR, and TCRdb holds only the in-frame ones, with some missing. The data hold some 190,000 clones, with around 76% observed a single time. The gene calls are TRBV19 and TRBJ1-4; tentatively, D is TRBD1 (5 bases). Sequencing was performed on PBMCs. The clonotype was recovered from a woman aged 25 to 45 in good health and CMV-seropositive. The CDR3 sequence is CASRQGGEKLFF. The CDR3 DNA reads TGTGCCAGTCGGCAGGGAGGGGAAAAACTGTTTTTT. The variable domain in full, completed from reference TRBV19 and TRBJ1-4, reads DGGITQSPKYLFRKEGQNVTLSCEQNLNHDAMYWYRQDPGQGLRLIYYSQIVNDFQKGDIAEGYSVSREKKESFPLTVTSAQKNPTAFYLCASRQGGEKLFFGSGTQLSVL.